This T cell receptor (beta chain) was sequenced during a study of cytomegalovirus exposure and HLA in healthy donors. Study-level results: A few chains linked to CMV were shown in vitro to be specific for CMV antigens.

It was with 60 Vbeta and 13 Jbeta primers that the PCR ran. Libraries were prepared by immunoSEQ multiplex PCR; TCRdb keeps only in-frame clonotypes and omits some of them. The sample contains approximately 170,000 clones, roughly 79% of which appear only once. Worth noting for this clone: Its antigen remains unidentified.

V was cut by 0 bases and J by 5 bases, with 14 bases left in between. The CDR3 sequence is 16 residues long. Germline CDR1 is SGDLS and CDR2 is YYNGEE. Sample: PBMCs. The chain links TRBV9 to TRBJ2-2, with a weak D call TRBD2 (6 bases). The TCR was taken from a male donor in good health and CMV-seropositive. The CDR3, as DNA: TGTGCCAGCAGCGTAGTTGGGGGGTCAGGAACCGGGGAGCTGTTTTTT. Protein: CASSVVGGSGTGELFF.